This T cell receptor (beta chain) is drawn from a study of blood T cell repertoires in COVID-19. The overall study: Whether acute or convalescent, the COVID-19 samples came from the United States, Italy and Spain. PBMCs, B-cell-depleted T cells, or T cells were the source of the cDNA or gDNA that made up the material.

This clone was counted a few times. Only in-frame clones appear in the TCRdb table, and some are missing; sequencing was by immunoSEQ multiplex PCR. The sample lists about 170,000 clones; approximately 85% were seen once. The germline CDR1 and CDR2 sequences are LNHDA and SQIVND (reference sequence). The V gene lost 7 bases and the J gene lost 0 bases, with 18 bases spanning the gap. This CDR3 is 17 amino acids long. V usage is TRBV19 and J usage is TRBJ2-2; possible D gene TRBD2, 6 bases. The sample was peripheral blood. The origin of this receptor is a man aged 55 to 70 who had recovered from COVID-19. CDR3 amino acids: CASNGGGRVANTGELFF. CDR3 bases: TGTGCCAGTAATGGGGGAGGAAGAGTCGCGAACACCGGGGAGCTGTTTTTT.